A single sample gave rise to the 2 T cell receptor beta chains below, sequenced in a study of blood T cell repertoires in COVID-19 (dated by TCRdb to 2020 to 2022). Library preparation was by the immunoSEQ multiplex PCR assay. This immuneACCESS table, as held by TCRdb, lists in-frame sequences with V and J called but not all clones. Of the missing ones, under half trace to an unresolved V gene in checked studies; the others have no known cause. The sample table holds roughly 400,000 clones, of which just over 90% were seen once. The top ten clonotypes cover 0.86% of the sample. The material sequenced was PBMCs or T cells enriched from blood (not recorded which). The receptors derive from a woman aged 35 to 49 who had been exposed to COVID-19.

V is TRBV10-3 and J is TRBJ2-6; D remains ambiguous. Germline V gene sequence: CDR1 ENHRY, CDR2 SYGVKD. This CDR3 region has 12 residues. Trimming left V 7 bases short and J 2 bases short, with 3 bases between. DNA of the CDR3: TGTGCCATCACCGCTGGGGCCAACGTCCTGACTTTC. Its translation is CAITAGANVLTF.

This sequence joins TRBV3-1 (or the pseudogene TRBV3-2) and TRBJ1-5; D possibly corresponds to TRBD1 (5 bases). CDR3 size: 16 residues. Trimming took 1 base from V and 2 from J, leaving 12 bases between them. Germline CDR1 is LGHDT and CDR2 is YNNKEL (reference sequence). The CDR3 DNA is TGTGCCAGCAGCCAAGGGAACAGGATGGGCAATCAGCCCCAGCATTTT. Translating it yields CASSQGNRMGNQPQHF.